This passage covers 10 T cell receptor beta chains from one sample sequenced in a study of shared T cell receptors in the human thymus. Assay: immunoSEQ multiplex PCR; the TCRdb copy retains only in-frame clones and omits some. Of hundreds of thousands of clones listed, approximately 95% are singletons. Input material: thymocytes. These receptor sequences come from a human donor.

DNA of the CDR3: TGCGCCAGCAGCCGAGACAGGGGAAGCACAGATACGCAGTATTTT. Its translation: CASSRDRGSTDTQYF. The rearrangement joins TRBV10-1 to TRBJ2-3; 8 nucleotides match TRBD1. The V gene's germline CDR1 is WNHNN and CDR2 SYGVQD (reference sequence). V was clipped by 6 bases and J by 0 bases; unmatched bases: 5. This CDR3 region has 15 residues.

CDR3 nucleotide sequence: TGTGCCAGCAGTCCCGCGAATACGCAGTATTTT. Encoded protein: CASSPANTQYF. The chain employs TRBV28 and TRBJ2-3; D uncertain. The CDR3 is 11 amino acids. Trimming took off 5 bases at V and 7 bases at J, with 7 bases between the two ends. CDR1 is MDHEN, CDR2 SYDVKM, per germline.

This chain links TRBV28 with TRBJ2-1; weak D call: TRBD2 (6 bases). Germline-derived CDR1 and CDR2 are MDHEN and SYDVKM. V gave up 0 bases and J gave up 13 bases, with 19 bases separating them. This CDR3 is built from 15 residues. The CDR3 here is CASSLWRRAVYPQFF. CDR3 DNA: TGTGCCAGCAGTTTATGGAGGAGGGCCGTCTACCCTCAGTTCTTC.

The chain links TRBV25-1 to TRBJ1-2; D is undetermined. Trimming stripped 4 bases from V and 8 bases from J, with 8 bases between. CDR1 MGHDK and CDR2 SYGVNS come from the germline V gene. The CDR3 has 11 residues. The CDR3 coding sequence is TGTGCCAGCAGTGGAGGGTTCGGCTACACCTTC. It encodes CASSGGFGYTF.

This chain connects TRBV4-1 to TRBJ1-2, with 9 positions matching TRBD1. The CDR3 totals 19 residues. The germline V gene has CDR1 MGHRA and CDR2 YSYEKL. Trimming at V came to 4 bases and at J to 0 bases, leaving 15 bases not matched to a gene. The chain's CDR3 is CASSPHRRDRVFANYGYTF. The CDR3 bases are TGCGCCAGCAGCCCCCACCGGAGGGACAGGGTTTTCGCTAACTATGGCTACACCTTC.

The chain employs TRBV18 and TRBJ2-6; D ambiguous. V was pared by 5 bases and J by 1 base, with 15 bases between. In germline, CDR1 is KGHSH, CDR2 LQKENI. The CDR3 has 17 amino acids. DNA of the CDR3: TGTGCCAGCTCAGACACCATTACCGGGTCTGGGGCCAACGTCCTGACTTTC. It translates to CASSDTITGSGANVLTF. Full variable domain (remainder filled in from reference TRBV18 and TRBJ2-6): NAGVMQNPRHLVRRRGQEARLRCSPMKGHSHVYWYRQLPEEGLKFMVYLQKENIIDESGMPKERFSAEFPKEGPSILRIQQVVRGDSAAYFCASSDTITGSGANVLTFGAGSRLTVL.

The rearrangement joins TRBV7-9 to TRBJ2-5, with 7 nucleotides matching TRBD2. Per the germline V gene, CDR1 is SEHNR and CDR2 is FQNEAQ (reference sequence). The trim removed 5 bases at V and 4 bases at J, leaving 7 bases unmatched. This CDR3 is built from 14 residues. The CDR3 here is CASSQREEIETQYF. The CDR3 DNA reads TGTGCCAGCAGCCAGCGGGAAGAAATAGAGACCCAGTACTTC.

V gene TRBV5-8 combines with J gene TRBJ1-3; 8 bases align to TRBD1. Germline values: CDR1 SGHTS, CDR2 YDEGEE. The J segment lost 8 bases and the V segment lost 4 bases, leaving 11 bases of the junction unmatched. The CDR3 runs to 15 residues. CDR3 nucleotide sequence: TGTGCCAGCAGCGGTCACACAGGGGGAACGGACACCATATATTTT. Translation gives CASSGHTGGTDTIYF.

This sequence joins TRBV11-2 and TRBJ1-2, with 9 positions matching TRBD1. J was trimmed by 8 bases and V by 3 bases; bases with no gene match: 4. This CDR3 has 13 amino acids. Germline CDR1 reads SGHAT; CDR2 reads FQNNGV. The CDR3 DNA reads TGTGCCAGCAGCTTGGACAGGGGCGGAGGCTACACCTTC. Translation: CASSLDRGGGYTF.

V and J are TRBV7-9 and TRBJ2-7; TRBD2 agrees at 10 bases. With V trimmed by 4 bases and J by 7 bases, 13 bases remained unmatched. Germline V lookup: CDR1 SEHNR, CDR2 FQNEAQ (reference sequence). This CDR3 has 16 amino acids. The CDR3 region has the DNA TGTGCCAGCAGCTCGTCCCCCGCGAGCGGGAGGGAAGAGCAGTACTTC. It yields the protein CASSSSPASGREEQYF.